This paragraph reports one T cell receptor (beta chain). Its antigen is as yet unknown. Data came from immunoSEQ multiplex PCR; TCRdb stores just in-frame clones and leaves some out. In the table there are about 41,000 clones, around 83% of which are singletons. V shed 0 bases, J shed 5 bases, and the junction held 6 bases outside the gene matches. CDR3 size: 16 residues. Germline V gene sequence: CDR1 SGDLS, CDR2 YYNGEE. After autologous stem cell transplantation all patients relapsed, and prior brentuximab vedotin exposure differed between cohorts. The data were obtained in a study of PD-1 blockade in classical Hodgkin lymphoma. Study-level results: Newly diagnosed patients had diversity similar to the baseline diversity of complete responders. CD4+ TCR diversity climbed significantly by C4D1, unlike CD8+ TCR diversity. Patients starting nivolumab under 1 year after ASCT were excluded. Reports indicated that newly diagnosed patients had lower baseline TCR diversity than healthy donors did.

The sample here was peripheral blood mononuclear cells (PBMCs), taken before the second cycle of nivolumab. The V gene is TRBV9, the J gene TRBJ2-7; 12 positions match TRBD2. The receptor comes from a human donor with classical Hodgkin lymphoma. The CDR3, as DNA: TGTGCCAGCAGCGTAGATCCTAGCGGGGGGGAGGACGAGCAGTACTTC. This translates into CASSVDPSGGEDEQYF.